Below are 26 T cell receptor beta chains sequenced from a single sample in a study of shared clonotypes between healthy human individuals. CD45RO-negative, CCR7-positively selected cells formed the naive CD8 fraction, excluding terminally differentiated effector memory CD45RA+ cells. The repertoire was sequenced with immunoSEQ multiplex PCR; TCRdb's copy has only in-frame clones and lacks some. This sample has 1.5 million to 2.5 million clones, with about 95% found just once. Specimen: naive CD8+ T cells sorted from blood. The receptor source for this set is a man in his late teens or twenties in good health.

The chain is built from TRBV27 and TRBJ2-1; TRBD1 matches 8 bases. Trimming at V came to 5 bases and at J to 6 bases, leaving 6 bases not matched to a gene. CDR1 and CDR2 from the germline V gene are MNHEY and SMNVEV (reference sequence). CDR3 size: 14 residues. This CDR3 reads CASSPTDRVNEQFF. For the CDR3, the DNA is TGTGCCAGCAGTCCTACGGACAGGGTCAATGAGCAGTTCTTC.

CDR3 sequence: CASGDRVGYTF. CDR3 in DNA: TGTGCCAGCGGGGACAGGGTCGGCTACACCTTC. The V and J genes are TRBV6-6 and TRBJ1-2; 9 bases align to TRBD1. Losses at the gene ends were 8 bases for V and 8 bases for J; bases not matched to a gene: 3. The germline gives CDR1 MNHNY, CDR2 SVGAGI (reference sequence). The CDR3 contains 11 residues.

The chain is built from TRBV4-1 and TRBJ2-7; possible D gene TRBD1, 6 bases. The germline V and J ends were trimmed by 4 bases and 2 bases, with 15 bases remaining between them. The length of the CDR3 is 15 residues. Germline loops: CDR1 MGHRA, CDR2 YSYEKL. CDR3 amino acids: CASSRQTGAPYEQYF. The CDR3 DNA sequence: TGCGCCAGCAGCCGACAGACAGGAGCCCCCTACGAGCAGTACTTC.

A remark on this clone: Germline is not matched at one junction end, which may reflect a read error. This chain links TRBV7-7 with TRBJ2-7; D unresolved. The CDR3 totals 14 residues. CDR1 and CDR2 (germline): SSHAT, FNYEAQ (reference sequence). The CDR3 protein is CASSLDSGSSEQYF. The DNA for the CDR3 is TGTGCTAGCAGCTTAGACTCAGGATCGTCCGAGCAGTACTTC.

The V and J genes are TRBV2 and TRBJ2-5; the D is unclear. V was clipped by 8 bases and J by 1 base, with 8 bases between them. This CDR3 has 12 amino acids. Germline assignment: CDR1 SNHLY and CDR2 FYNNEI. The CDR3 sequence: CASAPGQETQYF. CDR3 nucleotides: TGTGCCAGCGCCCCGGGCCAAGAGACCCAGTACTTC.

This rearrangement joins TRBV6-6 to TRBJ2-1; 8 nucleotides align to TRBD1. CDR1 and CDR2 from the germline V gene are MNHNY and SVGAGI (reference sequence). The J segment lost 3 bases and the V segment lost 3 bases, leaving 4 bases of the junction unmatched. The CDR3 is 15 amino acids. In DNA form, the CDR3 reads TGTGCCAGCAGTTATCTCGGACAGGGCTACAATGAGCAGTTCTTC. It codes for CASSYLGQGYNEQFF.

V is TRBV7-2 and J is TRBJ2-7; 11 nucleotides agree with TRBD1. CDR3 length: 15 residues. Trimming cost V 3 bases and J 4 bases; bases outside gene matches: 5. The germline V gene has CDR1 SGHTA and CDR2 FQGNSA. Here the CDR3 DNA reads TGTGCCAGCAGCTTCGGGACAGGGGGTGATTACGAGCAGTACTTC. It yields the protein CASSFGTGGDYEQYF.

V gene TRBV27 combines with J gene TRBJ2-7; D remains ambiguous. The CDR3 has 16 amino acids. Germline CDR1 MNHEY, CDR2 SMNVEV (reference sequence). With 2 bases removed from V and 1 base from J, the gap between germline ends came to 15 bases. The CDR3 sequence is CASSLAGVPNSYEQYF. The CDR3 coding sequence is TGTGCCAGCAGTTTAGCTGGGGTCCCAAATTCCTACGAGCAGTACTTC.

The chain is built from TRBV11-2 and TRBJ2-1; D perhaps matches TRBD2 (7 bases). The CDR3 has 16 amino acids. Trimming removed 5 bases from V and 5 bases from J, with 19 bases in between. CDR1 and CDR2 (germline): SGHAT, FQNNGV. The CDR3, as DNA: TGTGCCAGCAGCGCGGGGGCCGGGACGCTTAACAATGAGCAGTTCTTC. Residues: CASSAGAGTLNNEQFF.

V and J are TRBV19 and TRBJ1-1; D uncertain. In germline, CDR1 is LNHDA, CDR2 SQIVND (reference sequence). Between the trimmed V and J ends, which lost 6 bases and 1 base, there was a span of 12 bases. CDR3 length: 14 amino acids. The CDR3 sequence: CASRQAWENTEAFF. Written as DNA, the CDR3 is TGTGCCAGTAGGCAGGCGTGGGAGAACACTGAAGCTTTCTTT.

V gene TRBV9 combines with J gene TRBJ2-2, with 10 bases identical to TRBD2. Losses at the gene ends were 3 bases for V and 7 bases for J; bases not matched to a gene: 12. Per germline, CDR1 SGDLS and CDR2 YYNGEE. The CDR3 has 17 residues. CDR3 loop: CASSALLQREGIGELFF. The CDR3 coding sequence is TGTGCCAGCAGCGCCTTACTACAGCGGGAGGGGATCGGGGAGCTGTTTTTT. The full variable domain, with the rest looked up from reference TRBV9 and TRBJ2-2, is DSGVTQTPKHLITATGQRVTLRCSPRSGDLSVYWYQQSLDQGLQFLIQYYNGEERAKGNILERFSAQQFPDLHSELNLSSLELGDSALYFCASSALLQREGIGELFFGEGSRLTVL.

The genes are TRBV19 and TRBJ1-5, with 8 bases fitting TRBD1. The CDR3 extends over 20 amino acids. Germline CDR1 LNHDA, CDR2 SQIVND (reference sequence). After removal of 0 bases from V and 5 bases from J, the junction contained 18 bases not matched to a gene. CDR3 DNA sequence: TGTGCCAGTAGTATAGACCTTAGGAGCGGGACAGGCATTGGGGATCAGCCCCAGCATTTT. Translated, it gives CASSIDLRSGTGIGDQPQHF.

The CDR3, as DNA: TGTGCCAGCAGTTTATCGGCGGGGACAAATAAAGATACGCAGTATTTT. Its protein product is CASSLSAGTNKDTQYF. The chain links TRBV27 to TRBJ2-3, with D perhaps TRBD1 or TRBD2 (6 bases each). CDR1 and CDR2 (germline): MNHEY, SMNVEV (reference sequence). The CDR3 extends over 16 amino acids. Trimming left V 0 bases short and J 5 bases short, with 15 bases between.

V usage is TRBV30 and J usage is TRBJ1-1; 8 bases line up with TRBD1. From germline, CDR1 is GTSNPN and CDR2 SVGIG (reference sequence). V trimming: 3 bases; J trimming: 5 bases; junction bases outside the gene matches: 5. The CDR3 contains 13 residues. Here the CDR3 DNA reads TGTGCCTGGAGCCAAACAGGGGGGACTGAAGCTTTCTTT. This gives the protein CAWSQTGGTEAFF.

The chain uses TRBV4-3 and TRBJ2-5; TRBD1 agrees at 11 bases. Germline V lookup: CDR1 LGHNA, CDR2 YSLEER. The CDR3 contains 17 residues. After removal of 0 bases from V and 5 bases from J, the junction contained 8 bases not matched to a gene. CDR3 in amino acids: CASSQDRLRTGGETQYF. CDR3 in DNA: TGCGCCAGCAGCCAAGATAGATTAAGGACAGGGGGCGAGACCCAGTACTTC.

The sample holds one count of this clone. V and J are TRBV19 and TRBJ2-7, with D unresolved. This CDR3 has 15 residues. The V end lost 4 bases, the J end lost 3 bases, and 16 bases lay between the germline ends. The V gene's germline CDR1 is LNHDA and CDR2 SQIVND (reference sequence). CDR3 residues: CASSTGVDKHYEQYF. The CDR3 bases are TGTGCCAGTAGTACTGGGGTAGACAAACACTACGAGCAGTACTTC.

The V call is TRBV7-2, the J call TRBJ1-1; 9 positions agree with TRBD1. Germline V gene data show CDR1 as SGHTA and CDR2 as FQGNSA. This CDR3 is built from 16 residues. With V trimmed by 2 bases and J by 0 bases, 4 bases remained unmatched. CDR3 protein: CASSLRTGAMNTEAFF. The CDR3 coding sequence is TGTGCCAGCAGCTTAAGGACAGGGGCAATGAACACTGAAGCTTTCTTT.

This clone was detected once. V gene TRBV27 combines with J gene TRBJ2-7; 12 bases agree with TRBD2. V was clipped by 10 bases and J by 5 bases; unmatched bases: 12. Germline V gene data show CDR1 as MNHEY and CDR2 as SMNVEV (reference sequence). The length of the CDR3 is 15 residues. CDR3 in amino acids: CATRTSGTFRNEQYF. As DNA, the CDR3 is TGTGCCACCCGGACTAGCGGGACCTTTCGGAACGAGCAGTACTTC.

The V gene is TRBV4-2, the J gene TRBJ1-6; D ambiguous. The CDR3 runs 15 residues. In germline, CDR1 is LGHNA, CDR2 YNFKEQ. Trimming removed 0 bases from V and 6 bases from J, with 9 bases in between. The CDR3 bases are TGTGCCAGCAGCCAAGACAGTCCCGGTAATTCACCCCTCCACTTT. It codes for CASSQDSPGNSPLHF.

CDR3 loop: CASSFRFATVETQYF. DNA for the CDR3: TGTGCCAGCAGCTTCAGGTTCGCCACAGTAGAGACCCAGTACTTC. The chain has TRBV7-9 and TRBJ2-5; D unclear. CDR3 length equals 15 residues. In germline, CDR1 is SEHNR, CDR2 FQNEAQ (reference sequence). Trimming stripped 3 bases from V and 4 bases from J, with 15 bases between. The full variable domain, completed using reference TRBV7-9 and TRBJ2-5, is DTGVSQNPRHKITKRGQNVTFRCDPISEHNRLYWYRQTLGQGPEFLTYFQNEAQLEKSRLLSDRFSAERPKGSFSTLEIQRTEQGDSAMYLCASSFRFATVETQYFGPGTRLLVL.

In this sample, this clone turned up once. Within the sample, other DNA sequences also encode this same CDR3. CDR3: CASSSPGPGYEQYF. The CDR3 DNA reads as TGTGCCAGCAGTTCTCCGGGACCCGGATACGAGCAGTACTTC. V gene TRBV27 combines with J gene TRBJ2-7; D possibly uses TRBD1 or TRBD2 (5 bases each). The CDR3 runs 14 residues. Between the trimmed V and J ends, which lost 4 bases and 4 bases, there was a span of 14 bases. CDR1 is MNHEY, CDR2 SMNVEV, per germline (reference sequence).

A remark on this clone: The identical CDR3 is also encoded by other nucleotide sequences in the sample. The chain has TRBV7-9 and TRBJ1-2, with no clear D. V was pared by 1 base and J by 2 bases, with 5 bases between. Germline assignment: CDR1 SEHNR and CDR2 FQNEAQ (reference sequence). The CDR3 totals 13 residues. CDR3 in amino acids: CASSLDGNYGYTF. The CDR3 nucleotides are TGTGCCAGCAGCTTAGACGGAAACTATGGCTACACCTTC.

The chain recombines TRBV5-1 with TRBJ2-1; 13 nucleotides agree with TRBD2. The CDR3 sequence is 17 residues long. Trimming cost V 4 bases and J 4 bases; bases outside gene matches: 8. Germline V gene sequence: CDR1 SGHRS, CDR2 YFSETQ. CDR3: CASSPGLAGVKYNEQFF. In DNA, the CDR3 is TGCGCCAGCAGCCCAGGACTAGCGGGAGTAAAGTACAATGAGCAGTTCTTC.

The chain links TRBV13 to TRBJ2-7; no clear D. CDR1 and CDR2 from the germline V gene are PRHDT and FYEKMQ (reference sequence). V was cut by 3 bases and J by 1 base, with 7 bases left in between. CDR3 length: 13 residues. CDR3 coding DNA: TGTGCCAGCAGCTTTGGGGAATCCTACGAGCAGTACTTC. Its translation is CASSFGESYEQYF. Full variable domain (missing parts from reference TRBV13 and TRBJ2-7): AAGVIQSPRHLIKEKRETATLKCYPIPRHDTVYWYQQGPGQDPQFLISFYEKMQSDKGSIPDRFSAQQFSDYHSELNMSSLELGDSALYFCASSFGESYEQYFGPGTRLTVT.

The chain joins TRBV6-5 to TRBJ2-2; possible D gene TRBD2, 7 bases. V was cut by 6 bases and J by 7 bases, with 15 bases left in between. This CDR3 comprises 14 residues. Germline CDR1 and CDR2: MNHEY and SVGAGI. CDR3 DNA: TGTGCCAGCAGAGGTCAGGGGAGGGTCGGGGAGCTGTTTTTT. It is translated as CASRGQGRVGELFF.

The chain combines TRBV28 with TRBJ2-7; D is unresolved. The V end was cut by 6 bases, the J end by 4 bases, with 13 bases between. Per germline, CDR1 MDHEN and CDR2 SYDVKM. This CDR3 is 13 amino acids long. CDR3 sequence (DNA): TGTGCCAGCAGCCCGCAGATGGCTTACGAGCAGTACTTC. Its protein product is CASSPQMAYEQYF.